A selection of T cell receptor beta chains follows, all from one sample in a study of OX40 agonist ivuxolimab in advanced cancers. Repertoires were generated with immunoSEQ multiplex PCR, while TCRdb's copy carries only in-frame clones and drops some. This table has around 67,000 clones, about 80% appearing once. This specimen was CD4+ or CD8+ T cells sorted from blood, taken in a trial of the OX40 agonist ivuxolimab. The receptors originated from an adult with an advanced solid tumor such as melanoma, head and neck, liver or kidney cancer. Both conserved end residues are part of each CDR3. The D gene is left open where the match is weak. A row's size may be missing; if present it is once, few, many or a size class.

>.|TRBV28|.|TRBJ1-1
CASMDTEAFF
TGTGCCAGCATGGACACTGAAGCTTTCTTT
>TRBD2|TRBV4-1|few|TRBJ2-1
CASSRGLAGVSSYNEQFF
TGCGCCAGCAGCCGTGGACTAGCGGGGGTGAGCTCCTACAATGAGCAGTTCTTC
>.|TRBV7-6|few|TRBJ1-6
CASSPRDIPTLHF
TGTGCCAGCAGCCCTCGGGACATCCCAACCCTCCACTTT
>.|TRBV7-3|.|TRBJ2-5
CASSLNRAGETQYF
TGTGCCAGCAGCTTAAACAGGGCGGGAGAGACCCAGTACTTC
>.|TRBV13|.|TRBJ2-3
CASSGYRSTDTQYF
TGTGCCAGCAGCGGATACAGGAGCACAGATACGCAGTATTTT
>.|TRBV21-1|once|TRBJ1-2
CASSKGSTGFLGGYTF
TGTGCCAGCAGCAAAGGCTCTACCGGATTCCTCGGAGGCTACACCTTC
>.|TRBV6-1|.|TRBJ2-2
CASSTSGPGELFF
TGTGCCAGCAGTACATCCGGGCCCGGGGAGCTGTTTTTT
>.|TRBV10-3|.|TRBJ1-2
CAIYSPGGGGFYGYTF
TGTGCCATCTACTCTCCTGGAGGGGGAGGTTTCTATGGCTACACCTTC
>.|TRBV27|.|TRBJ1-2
CASSLNRGERGYTF
TGTGCCAGCAGTTTAAACAGAGGGGAGCGCGGCTACACCTTC
>TRBD1|TRBV18|.|TRBJ2-5
CASSRRDSQETQYF
TGTGCCAGCTCACGAAGGGACAGCCAAGAGACCCAGTACTTC
>TRBD1|TRBV6-5|.|TRBJ2-4
CASRMTGGSKNIQYF
TGTGCCAGCAGAATGACAGGGGGCTCCAAAAACATTCAGTACTTC
>.|TRBV6-6|once|TRBJ2-5
CASSSLVETQYF
TGTGCCAGCAGTTCGCTAGTAGAGACCCAGTACTTC
>.|TRBV4-1|.|TRBJ1-6
CASSQGQVDNSPLHF
TGCGCCAGCAGCCAAGGACAGGTCGATAATTCACCCCTCCACTTT
>TRBD1|TRBV7-8|.|TRBJ1-2
CASSLALGTAYGYTF
TGTGCCAGCAGCTTAGCGCTAGGGACAGCTTATGGCTACACCTTC
>TRBD1|TRBV5-5|.|TRBJ1-5
CASSLDGQALNQPQHF
TGTGCCAGCAGCTTGGACGGACAGGCACTCAATCAGCCCCAGCATTTT
>.|TRBV7-8|.|TRBJ1-2
CASSMSGAGGYTF
TGTGCCAGCAGCATGTCAGGGGCCGGGGGCTACACCTTC
>.|TRBV30|.|TRBJ1-3
CAWDTGNTIYF
TGTGCCTGGGACACTGGAAACACCATATATTTT
>TRBD2|TRBV11-2|.|TRBJ2-7
CASSSRLAGFSEQYF
TGTGCCAGCAGCTCCAGACTAGCGGGGTTTAGCGAGCAGTACTTC
>.|TRBV7-2|.|TRBJ1-6
CASSPRGGNSPLHF
TGTGCCAGCAGCCCGAGGGGCGGTAATTCACCCCTCCACTTT
>.|TRBV7-8|.|TRBJ1-1
CASSLGSWGAFF
TGTGCCAGCAGCTTAGGATCCTGGGGGGCTTTCTTT
>.|TRBV5-1|.|TRBJ1-3
CASSLGTVSGNTIYF
TGCGCCAGCAGCTTGGGGACGGTCTCTGGAAACACCATATATTTT
>TRBD2|TRBV11-2|once|TRBJ2-4
CASSSGLAGELAKNIQYF
TGTGCCAGCAGCTCGGGACTAGCGGGGGAACTAGCCAAAAACATTCAGTACTTC
>.|TRBV15|.|TRBJ1-3
CATGRAGNTIYF
TGTGCCACCGGACGGGCTGGAAACACCATATATTTT
>.|TRBV9|.|TRBJ1-2
CASSAQHSNYGYTF
TGTGCCAGCAGCGCCCAACACTCTAACTATGGCTACACCTTC
>.|TRBV6-1|.|TRBJ1-2
CASSDLGRKTNYGYTF
TGTGCCAGCAGTGATTTGGGTCGGAAGACTAACTATGGCTACACCTTC
>.|TRBV10-3|few|TRBJ1-1
CATGHSGTEAFF
TGTGCCACCGGACACTCTGGTACTGAAGCTTTCTTT
>.|TRBV7-9|few|TRBJ1-2
CASSLRTGESYGYTF
TGTGCCAGCAGCTTACGAACAGGAGAGTCCTATGGCTACACCTTC